This T cell receptor beta chain derives from a study of T cells expressing NK-cell markers. At the level of the study: Sequencing of TCR beta repertoires drew on sorted CD3+CD56+NKG2C+, CD3+CD56+NKG2C- and CD3+CD56-NKG2C+ T cells. HCMV seropositivity characterized seven of the eight sequenced donors, and seronegativity one.

Study observations and caveats: Topping the CD3+CD56-NKG2C+ fraction as well were these clonotypes, in a few donors.

This CDR3 contains 13 residues. Germline V lookup: CDR1 KGHSH, CDR2 LQKENI. TCRdb reprocessed the 5' RACE reads and reports one entry per CDR3 protein, with no DNA. In all, the sample yields approximately 460,000 distinct CDR3 sequences. Comment on this clonotype: The antigen remains unidentified.

Sequenced material: blood T cells: a sorted CD56 or NKG2C T cell subset, CD4+ or CD8+ T cells, or bulk PBMC T cells (not recorded which). The V call is TRBV18, the J call TRBJ1-1. The TCR originated in a woman aged 18-70 years in good health. This chain's CDR3 is CASSSTDSTEAFF.